The present T cell receptor beta chain was sequenced within a study of T cell responses to AZD1222 COVID-19 vaccine. Broader study findings: Sampled repertoires all dated from after the peak T cell response. Among those given AZD1222, only five or six were seropositive at baseline. Nearly half of spike-specific TCRs reportedly target variant regions that are unmutated in the B.1.351 and B.1.1.7 variants. Most donors were white British, females outnumbered males, and clonal diversity was possibly underestimated.

Clones were sequenced by immunoSEQ multiplex PCR, and TCRdb holds only the in-frame ones, with some missing. The sample holds 100,000 to 150,000 clones; around 88% are singletons and the top ten take 8.5% to 14%. For this clone: Its target is unknown.

The CDR3 extends over 16 amino acids. Per the germline V gene, CDR1 is SGDLS and CDR2 is YYNGEE. J was trimmed by 9 bases and V by 0 bases; bases with no gene match: 10. The clonotype comes from an adult in good health. This material consisted of peripheral blood, taken on day 0 of MenACWY control vaccination. This chain links TRBV9 with TRBJ2-1; the match to TRBD2 covers 9 bases. CDR3 in amino acids: CASSVEGAGGPGEQFF. Written as DNA, the CDR3 is TGTGCCAGCAGCGTAGAGGGAGCGGGAGGTCCGGGTGAGCAGTTCTTC. The whole variable domain, remainder taken from reference TRBV9 and TRBJ2-1, is DSGVTQTPKHLITATGQRVTLRCSPRSGDLSVYWYQQSLDQGLQFLIQYYNGEERAKGNILERFSAQQFPDLHSELNLSSLELGDSALYFCASSVEGAGGPGEQFFGPGTRLTVL.